This TCR beta chain comes out of a study of blood T cells in healthy people across ages. About the research overall: Roughly one uniquely barcoded beta molecule per two T cells was captured. Study-level findings and limits: Roughly linear declines in TCR beta diversity per million T cells occurred with age.

This clonotype was recorded only once. Its antigen is undetermined. Primers used in a second PCR of roughly 7 to 12 cycles were a sample-barcoded 5' primer and a J-beta primer mix. Carrying 12 random nucleotides, a template-switch adaptor labeled each individual cDNA molecule. MiXCR was run by TCRdb on the 5' RACE reads, yielding one entry per CDR3 protein. This table holds about 780,000 distinct CDR3 sequences, about 47% found once. The CDR3 has 15 amino acids. Germline CDR1 reads SGHNT; CDR2 reads YENEEA. Between the trimmed V and J ends, which lost 2 bases and 2 bases, there was a span of 11 bases. Each sample yielded at least 6 million isolated PBMCs.

V is TRBV11-3 and J is TRBJ2-3; a weak D match, TRBD2 (5 bases). The sequencing sample was made of blood. The receptor's source is a man older than 75 in good health. The CDR3 region is CASSLSSGNTDTQYF. The CDR3 bases are TGTGCCAGCAGCTTATCTTCCGGGAACACAGATACGCAGTATTTT.